This T cell receptor (beta chain) was captured by sequencing in a study of regulatory T cells in long-lasting Graves disease. Trimming removed 5 bases from V and 6 bases from J, with 20 bases in between. The CDR3 has 16 residues. Germline V CDR1 and CDR2: MDHEN, SYDVKM. This clonotype showed up many times. Time point described: newly diagnosed GD, antithyroid drugs for less than 3 months. PBMC RNA was the source of the TCR library. The TCR beta library used iRepertoire HTBI primers with Arm-PCR amplification of CDR3. Per the original data handling: The study identified more than 50 TRBV and 13 to 15 TRBJ segments across samples. Using its own MiXCR run on the multiplex PCR reads, TCRdb lists one record per CDR3 protein. None of the V and J calls come from the authors' own analysis; TCRdb made them. The table has 250,000 to 300,000 distinct CDR3 sequences, under 20% seen once. These records were also assigned to another study, of T cells in Graves' hyperthyroidism and ophthalmopathy. In that study: From stable hyperthyroidism, ophthalmopathy was separated by a 13 V-J model.

The TCR sequence derives from a woman aged 25-40 years with Graves disease. V and J are TRBV28 and TRBJ1-5; D ambiguous. This specimen consisted of peripheral blood mononuclear cells (PBMCs), obtained at new diagnosis, from a patient treated with antithyroid drugs. CDR3 DNA: TGTGCCAGCAGTCCCAGCCGACTGGGAGCGACTCAGCCCCAGCATTTT. It codes for CASSPSRLGATQPQHF.